Following are 7 T cell receptor beta chains from one sample sequenced in a study of OX40 agonist ivuxolimab in advanced cancers. TCRdb keeps only in-frame clones here, not all; method: immunoSEQ multiplex PCR. The sample has about 82,000 clones, just over 85% seen once. The sample here was CD4+ or CD8+ T cells sorted from blood, taken in a trial of the OX40 agonist ivuxolimab. These receptors originate from an adult with an advanced solid tumor such as melanoma, head and neck, liver or kidney cancer.

The chain is built from TRBV19 and TRBJ2-2; a weak D match, TRBD2 (6 bases). Germline assignment: CDR1 LNHDA and CDR2 SQIVND (reference sequence). Trimming left V 5 bases short and J 6 bases short, with 16 bases between. The CDR3 is 15 amino acids. The CDR3 reads CASSGSGVGAGELFF. The CDR3 bases are TGTGCCAGTAGTGGGTCGGGGGTTGGTGCCGGGGAGCTGTTTTTT.

The rearrangement uses TRBV6-1 and TRBJ2-4, with D tentatively TRBD1 (6 bases). Germline CDR1 and CDR2: MNHNS and SASEGT. This CDR3 is 13 amino acids long. Trimming left V 1 base short and J 10 bases short, with 11 bases between. CDR3 sequence reads: CASSEEGQSIQYF. The CDR3 DNA sequence: TGTGCCAGCAGTGAAGAAGGACAGTCAATTCAGTACTTC.

The V and J genes are TRBV6-4 and TRBJ2-5; D is unresolved. Germline V gene data show CDR1 as MRHNA and CDR2 as SNTAGT. The CDR3 runs 15 residues. V was cut by 1 base and J by 2 bases, with 11 bases left in between. This CDR3 is CASSDWARWQETQYF. CDR3 sequence (DNA): TGTGCCAGCAGTGACTGGGCTAGGTGGCAAGAGACCCAGTACTTC.

The chain links TRBV5-5 to TRBJ2-3; D is unresolved. The CDR3 extends over 14 amino acids. Germline values: CDR1 SGHKS, CDR2 YYEKEE (reference sequence). Trimming took 1 base from V and 0 from J, leaving 6 bases between them. The CDR3 reads CASSLLDSTDTQYF. The CDR3 bases are TGTGCCAGCAGCTTGTTAGATAGCACAGATACGCAGTATTTT.

The chain uses TRBV30 and TRBJ1-5, with D tentatively TRBD1 (5 bases). The V and J ends lost 2 bases and 5 bases respectively, with 16 bases between them. CDR3 size: 15 residues. Germline V lookup: CDR1 GTSNPN, CDR2 SVGIG (reference sequence). The CDR3: CAWSSGELIYQPQHF. DNA for the CDR3: TGTGCCTGGAGTTCGGGGGAATTGATCTATCAGCCCCAGCATTTT.

V gene TRBV27 combines with J gene TRBJ2-7; TRBD1 is a possible D gene (6 bases). Trimming stripped 1 base from V and 0 bases from J, with 10 bases between. This CDR3 contains 15 residues. From germline, CDR1 is MNHEY and CDR2 SMNVEV (reference sequence). The CDR3 sequence: CASSLYRESSYEQYF. The CDR3 DNA sequence: TGTGCCAGCAGTTTATACAGGGAGAGCTCCTACGAGCAGTACTTC.

The chain carries TRBV28 and TRBJ2-2; 7 bases map to TRBD2. In germline, CDR1 is MDHEN, CDR2 SYDVKM. Unmatched junction bases numbered 4, after V lost 3 bases and J lost 0 bases. The CDR3 totals 16 residues. DNA of the CDR3: TGTGCCAGCAGTTTGGTAGCGGGCGCGAACACCGGGGAGCTGTTTTTT. Translation gives CASSLVAGANTGELFF.